This is a list of T cell receptor beta chains from one sample in a study of T-cell reconstitution after alpha-beta-depleted transplantation in children. One entry per CDR3 protein, called by TCRdb with MiXCR from the PCR reads. The sample holds 450,000 to 600,000 distinct CDR3 sequences, around 18% seen once. The sequencing here drew on PBMCs from the stem cell graft donor, taken from the stem cell graft. These receptors all come from a human donor who donated a stem cell graft to a child with acute lymphoblastic leukemia. Each CDR3 is given with its conserved first and last residue.

CASSEGPSTNEKLFF TRBJ1-4 15 TRBV5-1
CAIGGGQGNQPQHF TRBJ1-5 14 TRBV10-3
CASSGGLATYEQFF TRBJ2-1 14 TRBV9
CASSPQRTSGSTYNEQFF TRBJ2-1 18 TRBV11-1
CASSSLRNRDSSYEQYF TRBJ2-7 17 TRBV5-1
CASSWDRAGNTIYF TRBJ1-3 14 TRBV5-6
CAWSVPRYRLPYNEQFF TRBJ2-1 17 TRBV30
CASGLVQYLPSGTIYNEQFF TRBJ2-1 20 TRBV12-5
CSARDGTSGPYPYEQYF TRBJ2-7 17 TRBV20-1
CASSLNSGRYYNEQFF TRBJ2-1 16 TRBV5-5
CATSPTGELFF TRBJ2-2 11 TRBV6-1
CASSLVFGISYEQYF TRBJ2-7 15 TRBV27
CATSRAGSDQVLNEQFF TRBJ2-1 17 TRBV15
CASSPPGHFYEQYF TRBJ2-7 14 TRBV5-1
CASPHAETQYF TRBJ2-5 11 TRBV23-1
CASSYGLTGELFF TRBJ2-2 13 TRBV6-5
CASSEYRGHVYGYTF TRBJ1-2 15 TRBV19
CASSAIAGELFF TRBJ2-2 12 TRBV7-9
CSVEWVDRGSRNEQFF TRBJ2-1 16 TRBV29-1
CASSQDAWTRDNEQFF TRBJ2-1 16 TRBV14
CASSLQRPYEQYF TRBJ2-7 13 TRBV27
CASSLVTGFYNEQFF TRBJ2-1 15 TRBV19
CASSKGRARGKETQYF TRBJ2-5 16 TRBV21-1
CASRSGTTGYTQYF TRBJ2-3 14 TRBV5-1
CASSSPSGTSGENEQFF TRBJ2-1 17 TRBV5-4
CAWSVLEGDTQYF TRBJ2-3 13 TRBV30
CATSGVSGTINYPLAEKLFF TRBJ1-4 20 TRBV15
CASIGSYTEAFF TRBJ1-1 12 TRBV2
CASSDRPYEQYF TRBJ2-7 12 TRBV10-2